The clone carrying this T cell receptor (beta chain) was seen a handful of times. This record belongs to a study of T-cell reconstitution after alpha-beta-depleted transplantation in children. Trimming removed 1 base at V and 5 bases at J, with 11 bases between. Germline V CDR1 and CDR2: MGHDK, SYGVNS. There are 14 residues in the CDR3. Library preparation (for TCRbeta) was performed with unique molecular identifiers. TCRdb reanalysed the PCR reads using MiXCR and keeps one entry per CDR3 protein. The sample has 250,000 to 400,000 distinct CDR3 sequences; approximately 23% are singletons. This rearrangement joins TRBV25-1 to TRBJ1-1; D possibly corresponds to TRBD1 (5 bases). This specimen consisted of PBMCs, mostly from graft donor cells, obtained 180 days after TCRalphabeta/CD19-depleted stem cell transplant. The origin of this receptor is a male patient under 18 who had a stem cell transplant for acute lymphoblastic leukemia, so the T cells may come from the graft donor. The CDR3 sequence is CASSESGIGTEAFF. Here the CDR3 DNA reads TGTGCCAGCAGTGAATCAGGGATTGGGACTGAAGCTTTCTTT. Using reference TRBV25-1 and TRBJ1-1 for the parts outside the CDR3, the full variable domain is EADIYQTPRYLVIGTGKKITLECSQTMGHDKMYWYQQDPGMELHLIHYSYGVNSTEKGDLSSESTVSRIRTEHFPLTLESARPSHTSQYLCASSESGIGTEAFFGQGTRLTVV.